The present entry profiles one T cell receptor beta chain with its context. The data derive from a study of shared clonotypes between healthy human individuals. The run depth of the assay was deep. Template for every sorted-subset replicate PCR totaled approximately 200 ng DNA, some 30,000 T cell genomes. Measured with immunoSEQ multiplex PCR; TCRdb has only the in-frame clones, and not every one. The sample consists of hundreds of thousands of clones, more than 70% of them appearing once. The TCR sequence derives from a woman in her thirties in good health. The sequenced sample consisted of memory CD4+ T cells sorted from blood. Sample subset: CD45RA-negative fraction.

CDR3 coding DNA: TGTGCCAGTAGACAGGCAACTAATGAAAAACTGTTTTTT. Protein sequence: CASRQATNEKLFF. The J gene is TRBJ1-4, the V gene TRBV7-9; D is possibly TRBD1 (6 bases). CDR3 length: 13 amino acids. V gave up 9 bases and J gave up 0 bases, with 8 bases separating them. Germline CDR1 reads SEHNR; CDR2 reads FQNEAQ (reference sequence).